The 14 T cell receptor beta chains presented below share a single source sample, sequenced in a study of blood T cell repertoires in COVID-19. The repertoire was sequenced with immunoSEQ multiplex PCR; TCRdb's copy has only in-frame clones and lacks some. The data show approximately 250,000 clones, with around 83% seen just once and about 7.4% held by the top ten. The sequenced sample consisted of peripheral blood. Receptors were obtained from a woman aged 50 to 60 with acute or convalescent COVID-19.

The rearrangement joins TRBV4-2 to TRBJ2-7, with TRBD2 matching over 8 bases. Trimming took 0 bases from V and 3 from J; bases not matched to a gene: 7. CDR3 length: 16 residues. Germline V CDR1 and CDR2: LGHNA, YNFKEQ. The CDR3 DNA is TGTGCCAGCAGCCAAGATCAGGCGGCGGGAGGCTACGAGCAGTACTTC. This codes for CASSQDQAAGGYEQYF.

This chain joins TRBV4-2 and TRBJ2-3; 9 nucleotides align to TRBD2. With 1 base clipped from V and 2 bases from J, the junction kept 7 bases outside the gene matches. The CDR3 contains 17 residues. The germline CDR1 and CDR2 sequences are LGHNA and YNFKEQ. CDR3 region: CASSQVISGGLTDTQYF. CDR3 DNA: TGTGCCAGCAGCCAAGTAATTAGCGGGGGCCTCACAGATACGCAGTATTTT.

The rearrangement joins TRBV19 to TRBJ1-5; D unresolved. Trimming left V 4 bases short and J 8 bases short, with 12 bases between. The CDR3 spans 13 residues. Germline CDR1 LNHDA, CDR2 SQIVND (reference sequence). The CDR3 loop is CASSNQGGKPQHF. CDR3 DNA sequence: TGTGCCAGTAGTAATCAAGGCGGGAAGCCCCAGCATTTT. The full variable domain, rest sourced from reference TRBV19 and TRBJ1-5, is DGGITQSPKYLFRKEGQNVTLSCEQNLNHDAMYWYRQDPGQGLRLIYYSQIVNDFQKGDIAEGYSVSREKKESFPLTVTSAQKNPTAFYLCASSNQGGKPQHFGDGTRLSIL.

The chain is built from TRBV11-3 and TRBJ2-7; 10 nucleotides line up with TRBD2. Trimming took 5 bases from V and 2 from J; bases not matched to a gene: 9. The CDR3 extends over 16 amino acids. CDR1 SGHNT and CDR2 YENEEA come from the germline V gene. The CDR3 nucleotides are TGTGCCAGCAGCCCCGCTTCCGGGACTAGCGCCTACGAGCAGTACTTC. This sequence encodes CASSPASGTSAYEQYF.

The chain is built from TRBV6-2 or TRBV6-3 and TRBJ2-3, with 7 bases that match TRBD2. Germline V gene data show CDR1 as MNHEY and CDR2 as SVGEGT. The CDR3 has 14 residues. The J segment lost 3 bases and the V segment lost 2 bases, leaving 2 bases of the junction unmatched. The CDR3 sequence is CASSYMGGTDTQYF. The CDR3 bases are TGTGCCAGCAGTTACATGGGGGGGACAGATACGCAGTATTTT.

This chain connects TRBV7-9 to TRBJ2-5; maybe TRBD1 (6 bases). V was pared by 5 bases and J by 5 bases, with 18 bases between. The length of the CDR3 is 15 residues. Germline V CDR1 and CDR2: SEHNR, FQNEAQ (reference sequence). For the CDR3, the DNA is TGTGCCAGCAGCCAAGGGGCAGGGGCTTGGGAGACCCAGTACTTC. This gives the protein CASSQGAGAWETQYF.

This clone turned up a few times. In DNA, the CDR3 is TGTGCCTGGAGTTCGAACAGGGGCGGTCAGCCCCAGCATTTT. Residues: CAWSSNRGGQPQHF. The rearrangement uses TRBV30 and TRBJ1-5; 7 nucleotides line up with TRBD1. V lost 2 bases and J lost 6; bases outside the gene matches: 7. Germline V gene sequence: CDR1 GTSNPN, CDR2 SVGIG (reference sequence). This CDR3 comprises 14 residues.

The rearrangement joins TRBV19 to TRBJ1-2, with TRBD1 matching over 8 bases. CDR3 length: 15 residues. V lost 3 bases, J lost 5 bases, and 8 bases stayed unmatched. Germline CDR1 reads LNHDA; CDR2 reads SQIVND (reference sequence). In DNA form, the CDR3 reads TGTGCCAGTAGTATGACAGGGGTGTCTGCGTATGGCTACACCTTC. This encodes CASSMTGVSAYGYTF.

The CDR3 DNA is TGTGCCTTTACCAACAGGGGGCGAGGTGGAAACACTGAAGCTTTCTTT. It translates to CAFTNRGRGGNTEAFF. The chain joins TRBV30 to TRBJ1-1; 9 bases are a match to TRBD1. This CDR3 comprises 16 residues. Germline CDR1 reads GTSNPN; CDR2 reads SVGIG (reference sequence). The J segment lost 2 bases and the V segment lost 7 bases, leaving 14 bases of the junction unmatched.

V usage is TRBV5-6 and J usage is TRBJ2-1; 12 bases align to TRBD2. V shed 0 bases, J shed 11 bases, and the junction held 6 bases outside the gene matches. Germline V CDR1 and CDR2: SGHDT, YYEEEE. CDR3 length: 15 amino acids. The DNA of the CDR3 is TGTGCCAGCAGCTTGGTGCTAGCGGGGGGGCCACAGCAGTTCTTC. Protein product: CASSLVLAGGPQQFF.

The chain carries TRBV11-1 and TRBJ1-1; 10 nucleotides line up with TRBD1. Germline CDR1 is SGHAT and CDR2 is FQDESV (reference sequence). V lost 5 bases and J lost 1; bases outside the gene matches: 7. This CDR3 region has 16 residues. The CDR3 loop is CASSPRQGARNTEAFF. The CDR3 DNA is TGTGCCAGCAGCCCTCGACAGGGGGCGAGGAACACTGAAGCTTTCTTT. The full variable domain, its missing parts supplied by reference TRBV11-1 and TRBJ1-1, is EAEVAQSPRYKITEKSQAVAFWCDPISGHATLYWYRQILGQGPELLVQFQDESVVDDSQLPKDRFSAERLKGVDSTLKIQPAELGDSAMYLCASSPRQGARNTEAFFGQGTRLTVV.

The chain carries TRBV28 and TRBJ2-2; D ambiguous. V was trimmed by 3 bases and J by 6 bases, leaving 11 bases between them. This CDR3 spans 14 amino acids. Germline CDR1 is MDHEN and CDR2 is SYDVKM. The CDR3 region is CASSLVTMPGELFF. The CDR3 DNA reads as TGTGCCAGCAGTTTGGTTACTATGCCCGGGGAGCTGTTTTTT.

This rearrangement joins TRBV6-2 or TRBV6-3 to TRBJ1-5; unclear D gene. Germline V gene sequence: CDR1 MNHEY, CDR2 SVGEGT. Trimming stripped 2 bases from V and 7 bases from J, with 6 bases between. This CDR3 is 12 amino acids long. CDR3 protein: CASSYPPQPQHF. CDR3 nucleotide sequence: TGTGCCAGCAGTTACCCCCCGCAGCCCCAGCATTTT.

V gene TRBV27 combines with J gene TRBJ2-5, with TRBD1 identical over 7 bases. Germline trimming cut 6 bases from V and 5 bases from J; bases unmatched to any gene: 9. The germline V gene has CDR1 MNHEY and CDR2 SMNVEV (reference sequence). This CDR3 region has 14 residues. The CDR3 DNA reads TGTGCCAGCAGATTAAGGGGGCCGGGGGAGACCCAGTACTTC. It encodes CASRLRGPGETQYF.